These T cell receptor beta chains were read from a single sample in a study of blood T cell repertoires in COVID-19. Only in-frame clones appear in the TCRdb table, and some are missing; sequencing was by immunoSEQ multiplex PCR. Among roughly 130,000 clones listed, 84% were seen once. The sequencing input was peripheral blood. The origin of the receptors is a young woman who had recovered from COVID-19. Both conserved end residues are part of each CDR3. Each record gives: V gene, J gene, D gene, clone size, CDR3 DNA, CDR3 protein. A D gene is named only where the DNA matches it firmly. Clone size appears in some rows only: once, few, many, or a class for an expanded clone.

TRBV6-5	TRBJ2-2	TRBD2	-	TGTGCCAGCAGTTACTCTAGCGGGAGCGGTATGTGGGAGCTGTTTTTT	CASSYSSGSGMWELFF
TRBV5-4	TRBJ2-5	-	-	TGTGCCAGCAGCTTAGGAGCCTATGAGACCCAGTACTTC	CASSLGAYETQYF
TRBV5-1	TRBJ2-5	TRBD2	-	TGCGCCAGCAGCTTGGTGGATCTAGCGGGAGAAGAGACCCAGTACTTC	CASSLVDLAGEETQYF
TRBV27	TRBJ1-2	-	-	TGTGCCAGCAGTTTATCGATAGGGAGCTATGGCTACACCTTC	CASSLSIGSYGYTF
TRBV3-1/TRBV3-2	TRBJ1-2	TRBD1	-	TGTGCCAGCAGCCAATTTGGGACAGGCAGTAACTATGGCTACACCTTC	CASSQFGTGSNYGYTF
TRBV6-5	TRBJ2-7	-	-	TGTGCCAGCAGTCCCTATTTTTCAGGATCCTACGAGCAGTACTTC	CASSPYFSGSYEQYF
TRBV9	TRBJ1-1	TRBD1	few	TGTGCCAGCAGCCCGGGACAGGTGGGGACTGAAGCTTTCTTT	CASSPGQVGTEAFF
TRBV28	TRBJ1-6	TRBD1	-	TGTGCCAGCAGATCGGACAGGGGTTATAATTCACCCCTCCACTTT	CASRSDRGYNSPLHF
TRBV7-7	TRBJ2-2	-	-	TGTGCTAGCAGCGCAGGAAACACCGGGGAGCTGTTTTTT	CASSAGNTGELFF
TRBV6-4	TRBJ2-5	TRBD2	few	TGTGCCAGCAGTGACACACCGGGACTAGCGGGATGGGTAGAGACCCAGTACTTC	CASSDTPGLAGWVETQYF
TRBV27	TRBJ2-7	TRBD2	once	TGTGCCAGCAGTTTAGAGAGGCGGGGGGGTAACGAGCAGTACTTC	CASSLERRGGNEQYF
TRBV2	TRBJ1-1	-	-	TGTGCCAGGAATGACCGGGGAGACACTGAAGCTTTCTTT	CARNDRGDTEAFF
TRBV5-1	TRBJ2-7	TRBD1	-	TGCGCCAGCAGCTTGGCCTTACAGGGGGTCTCCTACGAGCAGTACTTC	CASSLALQGVSYEQYF
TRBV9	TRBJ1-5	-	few	TGTGCCAGCAGCGTAGAGTCAGAGGTCAATCAGCCCCAGCATTTT	CASSVESEVNQPQHF
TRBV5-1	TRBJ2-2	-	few	TGCGCCAGCAGCCAGGACACTTACACCGGGGAGCTGTTTTTT	CASSQDTYTGELFF
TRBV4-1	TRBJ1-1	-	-	TGCGCCAGCAGCCAACTAACTCCCCCCTTGGGGGGGCTGAACACTGAAGCTTTCTTT	CASSQLTPPLGGLNTEAFF
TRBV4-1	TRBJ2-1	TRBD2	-	TGCGCCAGCAGCCCCGGGACTAGCGGGGGTAGAAGCTCCTACAATGAGCAGTTCTTC	CASSPGTSGGRSSYNEQFF
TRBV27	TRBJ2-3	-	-	TGTGCCAGCAGTTTAGGCTTAGGGGCAGCAGATACGCAGTATTTT	CASSLGLGAADTQYF
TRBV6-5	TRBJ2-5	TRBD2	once	TGTGCCAGCGTAGCGGGGACTTCGGAAGAGACCCAGTACTTC	CASVAGTSEETQYF
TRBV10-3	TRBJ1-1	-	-	TGTGCCATCAAGGGGGGGTGGGACACTGAAGCTTTCTTT	CAIKGGWDTEAFF
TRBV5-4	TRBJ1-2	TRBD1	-	TGTGCCAGCAGCGTGGACAGGGGTGGCAACTATGGCTACACCTTC	CASSVDRGGNYGYTF
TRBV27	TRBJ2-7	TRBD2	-	TGTGCCAGCAGACTAGCGGGCTCCTACGAGCAGTACTTC	CASRLAGSYEQYF
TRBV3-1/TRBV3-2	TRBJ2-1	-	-	TGTGCCAGCAGCCACATACCCCGGCGTGGGAGCTCCTACAATGAGCAGTTCTTC	CASSHIPRRGSSYNEQFF
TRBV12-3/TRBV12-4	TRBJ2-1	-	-	TGTGCCAGCAGTTTCAATCGCGGAGAGCAGTTCTTC	CASSFNRGEQFF
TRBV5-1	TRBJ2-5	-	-	TGCGCCAGCAGCTTCCCGGGACTCGGAGAGACCCAGTACTTC	CASSFPGLGETQYF
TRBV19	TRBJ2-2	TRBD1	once	TGTGCCAGTAGCCCGACTCGAGACAGGGGGATCACCGGGGAGCTGTTTTTT	CASSPTRDRGITGELFF
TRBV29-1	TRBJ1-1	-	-	TGCAGCGCCGTGACAGGTATGAACACTGAAGCTTTCTTT	CSAVTGMNTEAFF
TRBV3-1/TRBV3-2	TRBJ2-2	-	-	TGTGCCAGCAGCCATACAGGGATGAACACCGGGGAGCTGTTTTTT	CASSHTGMNTGELFF
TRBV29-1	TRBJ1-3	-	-	TGCAGCGTTGATGGCGGCTCTGGAAACACCATATATTTT	CSVDGGSGNTIYF